This T cell receptor (beta chain) was profiled in a study of blood T cell repertoires in COVID-19. About the research overall: The samples span acute and convalescent COVID-19 from the United States, Italy and Spain. Sample material is recorded as cDNA or gDNA derived from T cells, B-cell-depleted T cells, or PBMCs.

TCRdb keeps only in-frame clones here, not all; method: immunoSEQ multiplex PCR. The data contain 120,000 or so clones, approximately 87% of them singletons. The germline V gene encodes CDR1 SGHVS and CDR2 FQNEAQ. The CDR3 contains 20 residues. V lost 5 bases and J lost 11, with 39 bases in between. The chain recombines TRBV7-8 with TRBJ1-2, with D perhaps matching TRBD1 (5 bases). Sequenced input: peripheral blood. The clonotype was recovered from a woman between 65 and 79 years old with acute or convalescent COVID-19. Here the CDR3 DNA reads TGTGCCAGCAGCCCGGGGGTATTGCGCCCGAAAATTGTGGGGGGTATGTGGTACACCTTC. It translates to CASSPGVLRPKIVGGMWYTF.